The T cell receptor beta chain described here comes from a study of human CD4 T cells and Enterobacteriaceae. The study, taken as a whole, reports: Only same-donor CFSE-low culture sequences were used to infer reactivity.

Sorting took every CD4+ cell except CD45RA+CCR7+CD95- naive cells, reaching over 98% purity. Positive selection with CD4 and CD14 microbeads isolated CD4+ T cells and monocytes. Sorting first excluded CD8+, CD14+, CD16+, CD56+, CD19+ and CD25-bright cells. Note on this clone: No antigen is known for it.

The CDR3 has 14 residues. Trimming removed 8 bases at V and 3 bases at J, with 16 bases between. Germline CDR1 is SNHLY and CDR2 is FYNNEI. Detection sensitivity for ex vivo total memory CD4+ was one cell in 200,000. Sequenced by immunoSEQ multiplex PCR; TCRdb stores in-frame clones only, minus some. The profile shows roughly 30,000 clones, about 80% of them singletons. The chain has TRBV2 and TRBJ1-2; D not certain. What was sequenced was memory CD4+ T cells from blood. The receptor comes from a human donor in good health. CDR3 sequence: CASSPRLGYYGYTF. The CDR3 coding sequence is TGTGCCAGCTCCCCCCGTCTGGGGTACTATGGCTACACCTTC.